This entry concerns a single T cell receptor beta chain. The antigen is not known. This sample is part of a study of cytomegalovirus exposure and HLA in healthy donors. Study-level findings and limits: Apart from CMV serostatus, no immune exposure information was available. An assumption of roughly uniform sequencing depth across donors underlay the presence/absence analyses. The authors judged a highly shared variant cluster likely a sequencing artifact.

This PCR relied on a set of 60 Vbeta primers and 13 Jbeta primers. Generated by immunoSEQ multiplex PCR, the TCRdb table keeps only in-frame clones and is missing some. The table lists approximately 190,000 clones, 81% of them singletons. The junction had 8 bases not matched to a gene; V was cut back by 7 bases and J by 2 bases. Germline CDR1 is MNHNY and CDR2 is SVGAGI (reference sequence). The CDR3 sequence is 16 residues long. The genes are TRBV6-6 and TRBJ2-6; 7 positions agree with TRBD2. Sequencing used PBMCs. The sequence was obtained from a man between 50 and 59 years old in good health and CMV-seronegative. CDR3 sequence (DNA): TGTGCCAGCACGCCCCTCCGGGGGGCTGGGGCCAACGTCCTGACTTTC. It encodes CASTPLRGAGANVLTF.